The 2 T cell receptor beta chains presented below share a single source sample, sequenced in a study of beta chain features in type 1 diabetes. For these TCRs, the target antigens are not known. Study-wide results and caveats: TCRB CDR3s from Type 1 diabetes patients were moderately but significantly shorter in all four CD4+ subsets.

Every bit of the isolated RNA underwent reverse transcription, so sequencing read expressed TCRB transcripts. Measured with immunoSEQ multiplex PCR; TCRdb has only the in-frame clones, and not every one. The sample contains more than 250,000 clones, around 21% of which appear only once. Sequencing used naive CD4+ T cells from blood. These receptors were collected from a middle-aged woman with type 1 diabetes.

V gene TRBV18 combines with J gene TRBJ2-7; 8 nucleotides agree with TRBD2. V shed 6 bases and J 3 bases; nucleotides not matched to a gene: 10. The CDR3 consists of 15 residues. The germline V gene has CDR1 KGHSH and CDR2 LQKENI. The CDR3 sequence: CASSLGSGRGYEQYF. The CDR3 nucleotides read TGTGCCAGCTCGCTAGGGAGCGGGAGAGGCTACGAGCAGTACTTC.

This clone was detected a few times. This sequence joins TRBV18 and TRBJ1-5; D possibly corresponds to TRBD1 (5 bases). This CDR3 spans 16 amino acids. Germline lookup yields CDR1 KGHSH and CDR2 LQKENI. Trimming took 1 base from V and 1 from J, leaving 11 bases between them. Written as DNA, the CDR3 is TGTGCCAGCTCACCACGGGGGGATGGGAGCAATCAGCCCCAGCATTTT. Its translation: CASSPRGDGSNQPQHF.